This TCR beta chain emerged from a study of T-cell memory formation after mild COVID-19. The CDR3 contains 15 residues. Between the trimmed V and J ends, which lost 6 bases and 6 bases, there was a span of 20 bases. In regard to this clonotype: As yet, its antigen is unknown.

TCR alpha and TCR beta cDNA libraries carrying sample barcodes and UMIs were produced by 5'RACE using constant-segment primers. TCRdb redid the calling of the 5' RACE reads with MiXCR, one entry per CDR3 protein. This sample has about 430,000 distinct CDR3 sequences, with approximately 18% found just once. General study findings and limits: Clones that contracted clustered mainly in CM and EM if CD4+ and in EMRA if CD8+. Unconfirmed was the SARS-CoV-2 specificity of second-wave clones that peaked on day 37. Among clones contracting day 15 to 85, CD4/CD8 was balanced, whereas later expanders leaned CD4+.

This receptor was identified in a man between 18 and 29 years old who had mild COVID-19 (a few samples of this study predate the infection). Cell type and time point are not known. The specimen sequenced was PBMCs or a T cell subset sorted from them (not recorded which). V gene TRBV12-3 or TRBV12-4 combines with J gene TRBJ1-1, with unresolved D. The CDR3 protein is CASSPLSFLGPEAFF. The CDR3 DNA follows: TGTGCCAGCAGCCCCTTGTCCTTCCTCGGCCCTGAAGCTTTCTTT.